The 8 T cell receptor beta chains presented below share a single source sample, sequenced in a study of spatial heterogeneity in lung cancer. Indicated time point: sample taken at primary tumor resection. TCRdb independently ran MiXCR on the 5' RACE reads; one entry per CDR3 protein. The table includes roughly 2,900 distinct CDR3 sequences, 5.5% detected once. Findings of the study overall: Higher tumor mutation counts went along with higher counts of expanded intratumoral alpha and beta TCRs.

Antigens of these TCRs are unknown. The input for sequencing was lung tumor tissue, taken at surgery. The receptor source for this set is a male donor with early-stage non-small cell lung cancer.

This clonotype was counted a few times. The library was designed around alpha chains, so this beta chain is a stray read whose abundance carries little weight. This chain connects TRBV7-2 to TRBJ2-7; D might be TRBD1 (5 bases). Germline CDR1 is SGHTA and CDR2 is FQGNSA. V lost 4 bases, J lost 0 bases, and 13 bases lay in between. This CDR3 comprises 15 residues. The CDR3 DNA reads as TGTGCCAGCAGCTACCGACAGAGAAGCTCCTACGAGCAGTACTTC. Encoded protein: CASSYRQRSSYEQYF.

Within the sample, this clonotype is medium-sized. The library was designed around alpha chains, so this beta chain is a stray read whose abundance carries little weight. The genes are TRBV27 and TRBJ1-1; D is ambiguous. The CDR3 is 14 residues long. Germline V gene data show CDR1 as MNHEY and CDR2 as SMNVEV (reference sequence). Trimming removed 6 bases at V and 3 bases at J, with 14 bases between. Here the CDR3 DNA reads TGTGCCAGCAGGGAGGGCGGAGGCTACACTGAAGCTTTCTTT. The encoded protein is CASREGGGYTEAFF.

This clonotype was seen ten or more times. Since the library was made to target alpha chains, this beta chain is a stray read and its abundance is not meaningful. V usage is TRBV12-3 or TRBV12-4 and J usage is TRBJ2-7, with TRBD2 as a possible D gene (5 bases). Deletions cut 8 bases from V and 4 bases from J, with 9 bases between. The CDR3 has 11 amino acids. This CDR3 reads CASRRAYEQYF. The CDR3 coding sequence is TGTGCCAGCCGGCGGGCGTACGAGCAGTACTTC.

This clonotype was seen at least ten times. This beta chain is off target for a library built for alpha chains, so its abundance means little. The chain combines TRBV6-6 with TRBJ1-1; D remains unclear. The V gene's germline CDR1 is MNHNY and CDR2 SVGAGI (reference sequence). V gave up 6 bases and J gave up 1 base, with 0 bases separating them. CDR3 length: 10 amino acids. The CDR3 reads CASRNTEAFF. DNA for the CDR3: TGTGCCAGCAGGAACACTGAAGCTTTCTTT.

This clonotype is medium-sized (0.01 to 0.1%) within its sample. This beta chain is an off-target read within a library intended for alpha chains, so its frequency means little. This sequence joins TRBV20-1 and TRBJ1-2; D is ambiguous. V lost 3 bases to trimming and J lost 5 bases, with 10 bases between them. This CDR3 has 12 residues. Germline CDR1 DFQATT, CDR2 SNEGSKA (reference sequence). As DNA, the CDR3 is TGCAGTGCTAGCGGTGGGTGGTATGGCTACACCTTC. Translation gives CSASGGWYGYTF.

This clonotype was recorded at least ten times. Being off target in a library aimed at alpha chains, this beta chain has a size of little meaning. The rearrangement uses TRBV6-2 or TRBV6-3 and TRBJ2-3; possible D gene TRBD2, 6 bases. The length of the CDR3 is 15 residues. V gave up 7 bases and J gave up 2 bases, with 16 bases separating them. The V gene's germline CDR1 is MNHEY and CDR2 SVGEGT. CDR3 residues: CASTPRDFYTDTQYF. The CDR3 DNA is TGTGCCAGCACCCCACGGGACTTCTACACAGATACGCAGTATTTT.

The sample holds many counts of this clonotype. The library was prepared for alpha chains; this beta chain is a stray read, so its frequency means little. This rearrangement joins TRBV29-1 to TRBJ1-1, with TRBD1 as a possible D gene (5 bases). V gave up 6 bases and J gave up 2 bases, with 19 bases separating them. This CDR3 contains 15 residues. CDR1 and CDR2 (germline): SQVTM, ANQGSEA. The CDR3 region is CSVFPGLKTNTEAFF. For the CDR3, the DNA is TGCAGCGTCTTCCCGGGACTAAAGACTAACACTGAAGCTTTCTTT.

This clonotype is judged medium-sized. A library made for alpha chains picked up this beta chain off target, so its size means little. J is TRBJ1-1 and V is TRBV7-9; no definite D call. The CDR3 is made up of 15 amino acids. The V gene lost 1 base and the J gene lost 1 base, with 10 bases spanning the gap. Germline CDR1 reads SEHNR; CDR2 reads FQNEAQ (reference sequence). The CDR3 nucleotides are TGTGCCAGCAGCTTAGGTCGCTGGGAGAACACTGAAGCTTTCTTT. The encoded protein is CASSLGRWENTEAFF.